One sample yielded the 22 T cell receptor beta chains listed below, sequenced in a study of cytomegalovirus exposure and HLA in healthy donors. The PCR used 60 Vbeta and 13 Jbeta primers. Sequencing was performed with immunoSEQ multiplex PCR; in TCRdb, only in-frame clones are kept and a portion is missing. This sample yields 140,000 to 150,000 clones, of which 80% are seen a single time; about 5% belongs to the top ten. Material for sequencing was PBMCs. The receptors originated from a man in his forties in good health and CMV-seronegative.

This sequence joins TRBV7-2 and TRBJ2-2; D remains ambiguous. Germline CDR1 and CDR2: SGHTA and FQGNSA. The CDR3 sequence is 11 residues long. Trimming removed 5 bases at V and 7 bases at J, with 5 bases between. For the CDR3, the DNA is TGTGCCAGCAGCCCCCGCGGGGAGCTGTTTTTT. Its translation: CASSPRGELFF.

The chain links TRBV19 to TRBJ2-3, with unresolved D. The CDR3 has 11 residues. CDR1 is LNHDA, CDR2 SQIVND, per germline (reference sequence). Between the trimmed V and J ends, which lost 3 bases and 11 bases, there was a span of 9 bases. This chain's CDR3 is CASSIGPGQYF. CDR3 bases: TGTGCCAGTAGTATTGGTCCCGGGCAGTATTTT.

The chain joins TRBV7-6 to TRBJ2-5; no definite D call. The CDR3 runs to 14 residues. Germline values: CDR1 SGHVS, CDR2 FNYEAQ. Between the trimmed V and J ends, which lost 5 bases and 2 bases, there was a span of 12 bases. CDR3 loop: CASSLTRVQETQYF. In nucleotides, the CDR3 is TGTGCCAGCAGCCTGACCCGGGTTCAAGAGACCCAGTACTTC.

V is TRBV7-9 and J is TRBJ1-2, with TRBD1 identical over 9 bases. This CDR3 is 15 amino acids long. CDR1 is SEHNR, CDR2 FQNEAQ, per germline (reference sequence). V lost 4 bases and J lost 4; bases outside the gene matches: 7. CDR3 sequence reads: CASSSWTGEGYGYTF. The CDR3 region has the DNA TGTGCCAGCAGCTCATGGACAGGGGAGGGCTATGGCTACACCTTC.

The chain joins TRBV6-6 to TRBJ2-3; tentative D call: TRBD2 (6 bases). Trimming took off 8 bases at V and 0 bases at J, with 6 bases between the two ends. Looked up from germline, CDR1 is MNHNY and CDR2 is SVGAGI (reference sequence). The CDR3 totals 12 residues. This CDR3 is CASGTSTDTQYF. The CDR3 coding sequence is TGTGCCAGCGGGACTAGCACAGATACGCAGTATTTT.

This chain uses TRBV6-5 with TRBJ2-7; tentatively, D is TRBD1 (5 bases). Trimming took 6 bases from V and 3 from J, leaving 12 bases between them. Germline CDR1 and CDR2: MNHEY and SVGAGI. CDR3 length: 13 residues. CDR3 bases: TGTGCCAGCAGCCGCTTTCAGGGCTACGAGCAGTACTTC. Translation gives CASSRFQGYEQYF.

For the CDR3, the DNA is TGTGCCAGCAGTGAATCCCGTGCGAGGGCCCAACTAGCGGGGATTCACAATGAGCAGTTCTTC. This codes for CASSESRARAQLAGIHNEQFF. The chain has TRBV6-1 and TRBJ2-1, with 10 bases lining up with TRBD2. The CDR3 runs to 21 residues. The germline V gene has CDR1 MNHNS and CDR2 SASEGT. J lost 5 bases, V lost 2 bases, and 21 bases had no gene match.

V is TRBV5-1 and J is TRBJ2-3; 7 positions match TRBD2. The CDR3 covers 14 residues. Per the germline V gene, CDR1 is SGHRS and CDR2 is YFSETQ. V shed 0 bases and J 6 bases; nucleotides not matched to a gene: 4. The CDR3 loop is CASSLVGSGDTQYF. The CDR3 region has the DNA TGCGCCAGCAGCTTGGTTGGTAGCGGGGATACGCAGTATTTT.

The table lists this clone with a few counts. This chain links TRBV6-1 with TRBJ2-5; D gene ambiguous. Matching the DNA end better, TRBJ2-7 makes the J call doubtful. CDR3 length: 13 residues. Germline loops: CDR1 MNHNS, CDR2 SASEGT. In DNA form, the CDR3 reads TGTGCCAGCAGGTTACGCGACTCCTACGAGCAGTACTTC. Translating it yields CASRLRDSYEQYF.

The gene calls are TRBV19 and TRBJ1-4; 7 bases fit TRBD1. Germline values: CDR1 LNHDA, CDR2 SQIVND (reference sequence). The CDR3 has 13 residues. Trimming removed 8 bases from V and 10 bases from J; junction bases left unmatched: 10. The CDR3 loop is CASEPGQAAKLFF. In DNA, the CDR3 is TGTGCCAGTGAACCCGGACAGGCTGCAAAACTGTTTTTT. The full variable domain, in which reference TRBV19 and TRBJ1-4 provide the parts outside the CDR3, is DGGITQSPKYLFRKEGQNVTLSCEQNLNHDAMYWYRQDPGQGLRLIYYSQIVNDFQKGDIAEGYSVSREKKESFPLTVTSAQKNPTAFYLCASEPGQAAKLFFGSGTQLSVL.

The CDR3: CASSAPGRGYTDTQYF. CDR3 coding DNA: TGTGCCAGCAGCGCCCCGGGCAGGGGCTACACAGATACGCAGTATTTT. The chain is built from TRBV2 and TRBJ2-3; maybe TRBD1 (6 bases). Per the germline V gene, CDR1 is SNHLY and CDR2 is FYNNEI. The CDR3 totals 16 residues. Trimming stripped 6 bases from V and 2 bases from J, with 18 bases between.

A single count supports this clone. The CDR3 bases are TGTGCCAGCAGCTTAGCGTTAGGACAGCCGTCCTACGAGCAGTACTTC. It is translated as CASSLALGQPSYEQYF. The V and J genes are TRBV7-6 and TRBJ2-7; a weak D match, TRBD1 (6 bases). CDR1 is SGHVS and CDR2 is FNYEAQ in the germline V gene. The length of the CDR3 is 16 residues. Trimming took off 0 bases at V and 1 base at J, with 13 bases between the two ends.

J is TRBJ1-5 and V is TRBV4-3; D not certain. Trimming pared 0 bases from V and 3 bases from J, leaving 9 bases between. The CDR3 extends over 15 amino acids. Germline assignment: CDR1 LGHNA and CDR2 YSLEER. In DNA, the CDR3 is TGCGCCAGCAGCCAAGATTGGAGTTTCAATCAGCCCCAGCATTTT. Protein product: CASSQDWSFNQPQHF.

CDR3: CASSVTGSYNSPLHF. In DNA form, the CDR3 reads TGTGCCAGCAGTGTTACGGGTTCCTATAATTCACCCCTCCACTTT. The gene calls are TRBV2 and TRBJ1-6, with unresolved D. The V end lost 4 bases, the J end lost 1 base, and 8 bases lay between the germline ends. CDR1 and CDR2 (germline): SNHLY, FYNNEI. The CDR3 is 15 residues long.

This clone was picked up a small number of times. CDR3 DNA: TGTGCCAGCAGTGAACAGTACTACGAGCAGTACTTC. Protein product: CASSEQYYEQYF. The chain carries TRBV2 and TRBJ2-7, with no clear D. The germline CDR1 and CDR2 sequences are SNHLY and FYNNEI. CDR3 length equals 12 residues. The V end was cut by 2 bases, the J end by 3 bases, with 5 bases between. Full variable domain (outside the CDR3, taken from reference TRBV2 and TRBJ2-7): EPEVTQTPSHQVTQMGQEVILRCVPISNHLYFYWYRQILGQKVEFLVSFYNNEISEKSEIFDDQFSVERPDGSNFTLKIRSTKLEDSAMYFCASSEQYYEQYFGPGTRLTVT.

This clone occurred once. The J gene is TRBJ2-3, the V gene TRBV5-1, with 14 bases that match TRBD2. Germline assignment: CDR1 SGHRS and CDR2 YFSETQ. The CDR3 is 16 amino acids. V lost 4 bases to trimming and J lost 4 bases; unmatched junction nucleotides: 5. CDR3 nucleotides: TGCGCCAGCAGCATCCGGACTAGCGGGGGGTCAGATACGCAGTATTTT. Amino acids: CASSIRTSGGSDTQYF.

The CDR3 coding sequence is TGTGCCAGCAGCCTCCAGGGGGCCTACGAGCAGTACTTC. As protein: CASSLQGAYEQYF. V gene TRBV9 combines with J gene TRBJ2-5; 7 bases fit TRBD1. The DNA end lines up better with TRBJ2-7; the J call may be wrong. Germline values: CDR1 SGDLS, CDR2 YYNGEE. This CDR3 has 13 residues.

The gene calls are TRBV30 and TRBJ1-2; D is uncertain. Germline-derived CDR1 and CDR2 are GTSNPN and SVGIG (reference sequence). The CDR3 is 15 amino acids. Trimming removed 2 bases at V and 8 bases at J, with 21 bases between. CDR3 sequence (DNA): TGTGCCTGGAGTACATACCGGGGAACCCTGGTCGGCTACACCTTC. Protein sequence: CAWSTYRGTLVGYTF. Full variable domain (outside the CDR3, taken from reference TRBV30 and TRBJ1-2): SQTIHQWPATLVQPVGSPLSLECTVEGTSNPNLYWYRQAAGRGLQLLFYSVGIGQISSEVPQNLSASRPQDRQFILSSKKLLLSDSGFYLCAWSTYRGTLVGYTFGSGTRLTVV.

The J gene is TRBJ1-2, the V gene TRBV21-1. TRBV21-1 is an annotated pseudogene. The CDR3 is 13 residues long. The DNA of the CDR3 is TGTGCCAGCAGCAAGAGGGTTGGCTATGGCTACACCTTC. Amino acids: CASSKRVGYGYTF.

V usage is TRBV4-3 and J usage is TRBJ1-4; possibly TRBD1 for D (6 bases). Germline loops: CDR1 LGHNA, CDR2 YSLEER. The CDR3 runs to 16 residues. V lost 3 bases to trimming and J lost 8 bases, with 19 bases between them. The CDR3 DNA sequence: TGCGCCAGCAGCCAGAAGAGAACAGGGTTCAGGGAAAAACTGTTTTTT. It yields the protein CASSQKRTGFREKLFF.

The V gene is TRBV19, the J gene TRBJ1-1; no clear D gene. V dropped 7 bases and J dropped 6 bases, with 15 bases sitting between them. Germline CDR1 and CDR2: LNHDA and SQIVND (reference sequence). CDR3 size: 13 residues. CDR3: CASMGPGRAEAFF. The CDR3 coding sequence is TGTGCCAGTATGGGCCCCGGGAGGGCTGAAGCTTTCTTT.

The chain is built from TRBV6-1 and TRBJ2-7; no clear D gene. There are 13 residues in the CDR3. Germline loops: CDR1 MNHNS, CDR2 SASEGT. V was clipped by 4 bases and J by 2 bases, with 9 bases between them. As DNA, the CDR3 is TGTGCCAGCAGTGGATATCAGGCCTACGAGCAGTACTTC. This sequence encodes CASSGYQAYEQYF.